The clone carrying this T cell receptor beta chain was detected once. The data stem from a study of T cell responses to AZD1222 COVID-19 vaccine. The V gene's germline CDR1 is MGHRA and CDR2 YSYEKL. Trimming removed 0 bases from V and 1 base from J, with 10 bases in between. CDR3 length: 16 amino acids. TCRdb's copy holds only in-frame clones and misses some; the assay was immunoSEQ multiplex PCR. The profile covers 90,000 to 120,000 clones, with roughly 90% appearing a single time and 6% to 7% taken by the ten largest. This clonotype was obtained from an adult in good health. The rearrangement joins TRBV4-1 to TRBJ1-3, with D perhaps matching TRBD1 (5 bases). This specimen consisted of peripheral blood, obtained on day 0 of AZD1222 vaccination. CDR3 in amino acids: CASSQEGHRSGNTIYF. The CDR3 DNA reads TGCGCCAGCAGCCAAGAAGGACACCGTTCTGGAAACACCATATATTTT.